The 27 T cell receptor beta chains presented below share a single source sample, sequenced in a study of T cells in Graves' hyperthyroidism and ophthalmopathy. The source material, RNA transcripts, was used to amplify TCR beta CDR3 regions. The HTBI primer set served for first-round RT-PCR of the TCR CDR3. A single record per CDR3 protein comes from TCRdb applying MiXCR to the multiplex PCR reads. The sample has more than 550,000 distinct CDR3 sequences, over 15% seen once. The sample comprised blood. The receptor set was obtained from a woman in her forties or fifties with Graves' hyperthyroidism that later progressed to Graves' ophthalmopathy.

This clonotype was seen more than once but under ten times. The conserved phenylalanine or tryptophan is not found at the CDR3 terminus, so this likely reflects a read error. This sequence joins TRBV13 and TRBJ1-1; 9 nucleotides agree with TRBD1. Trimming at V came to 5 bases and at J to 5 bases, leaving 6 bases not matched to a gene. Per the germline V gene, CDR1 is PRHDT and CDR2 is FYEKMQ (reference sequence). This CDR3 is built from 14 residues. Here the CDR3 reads CASSPGTGMTEAFL. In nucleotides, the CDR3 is TGTGCCAGCAGCCCCGGGACAGGGATGACTGAAGCTTTCCTT.

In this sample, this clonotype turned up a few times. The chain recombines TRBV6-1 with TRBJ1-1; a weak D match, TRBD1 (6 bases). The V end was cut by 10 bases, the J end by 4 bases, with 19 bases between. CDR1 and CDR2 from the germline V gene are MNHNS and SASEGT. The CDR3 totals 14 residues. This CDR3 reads CATQGPSVRTEAFF. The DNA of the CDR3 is TGTGCCACCCAGGGGCCCTCTGTTCGCACTGAAGCTTTCTTT.

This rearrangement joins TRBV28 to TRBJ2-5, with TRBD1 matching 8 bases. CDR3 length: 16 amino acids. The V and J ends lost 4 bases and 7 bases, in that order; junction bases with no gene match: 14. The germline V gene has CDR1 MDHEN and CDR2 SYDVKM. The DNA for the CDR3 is TGTGCCAGCAGTTCCGTAGGACAGGGCTGGAGGGGGACCCAGTACTTC. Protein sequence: CASSSVGQGWRGTQYF.

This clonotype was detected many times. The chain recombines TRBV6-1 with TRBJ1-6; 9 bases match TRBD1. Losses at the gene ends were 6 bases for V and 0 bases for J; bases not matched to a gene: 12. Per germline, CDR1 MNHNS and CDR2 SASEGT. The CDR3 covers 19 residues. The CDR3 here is CASRSKGTGTSSYNSPLHF. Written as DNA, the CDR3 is TGTGCCAGCAGGTCGAAGGGGACAGGGACGAGCTCCTATAATTCACCCCTCCACTTT.

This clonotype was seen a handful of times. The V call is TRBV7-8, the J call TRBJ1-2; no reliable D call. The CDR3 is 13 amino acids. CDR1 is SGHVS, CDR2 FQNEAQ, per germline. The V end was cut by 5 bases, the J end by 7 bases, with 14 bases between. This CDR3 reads CASSIRVSAGYTF. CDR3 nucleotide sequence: TGTGCCAGCAGCATCCGGGTCTCAGCTGGCTACACCTTC.

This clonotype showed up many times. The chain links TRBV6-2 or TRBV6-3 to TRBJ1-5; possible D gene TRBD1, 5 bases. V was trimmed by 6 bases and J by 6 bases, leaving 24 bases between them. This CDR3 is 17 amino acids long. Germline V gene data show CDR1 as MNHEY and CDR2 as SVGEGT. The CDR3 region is CASRHDRGEVVVQPQHF. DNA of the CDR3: TGTGCCAGCAGACACGACAGAGGAGAGGTTGTTGTTCAGCCCCAGCATTTT.

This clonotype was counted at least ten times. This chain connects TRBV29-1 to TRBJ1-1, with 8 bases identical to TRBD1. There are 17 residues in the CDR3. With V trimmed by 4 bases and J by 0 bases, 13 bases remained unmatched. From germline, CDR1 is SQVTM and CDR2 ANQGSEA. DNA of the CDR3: TGCAGCGTTGTAATCCACAGGGGGGTCAGTTTGAACACTGAAGCTTTCTTT. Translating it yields CSVVIHRGVSLNTEAFF.

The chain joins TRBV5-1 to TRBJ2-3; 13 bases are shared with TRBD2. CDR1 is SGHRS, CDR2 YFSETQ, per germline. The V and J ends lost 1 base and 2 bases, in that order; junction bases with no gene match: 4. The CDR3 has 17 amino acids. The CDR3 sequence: CASSLLGLAGNTDTQYF. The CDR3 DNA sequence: TGCGCCAGCAGCTTGCTGGGACTAGCGGGGAACACAGATACGCAGTATTTT.

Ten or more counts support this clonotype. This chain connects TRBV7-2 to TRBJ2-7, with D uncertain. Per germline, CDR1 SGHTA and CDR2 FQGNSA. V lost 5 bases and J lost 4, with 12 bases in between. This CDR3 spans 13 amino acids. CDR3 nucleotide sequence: TGTGCCAGCAGCCCCGAATTGGCTTACGAGCAGTACTTC. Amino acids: CASSPELAYEQYF.

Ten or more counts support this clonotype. CDR3 sequence (DNA): TGTGCCAGCAGCAGAGTCGGGGGGCGGCACACTGAAGCTTTCTTT. As protein: CASSRVGGRHTEAFF. V usage is TRBV11-2 and J usage is TRBJ1-1, with D possibly matching TRBD1 (6 bases). The CDR3 is 15 residues long. Germline CDR1 and CDR2: SGHAT and FQNNGV. Between the trimmed V and J ends, which lost 5 bases and 3 bases, there was a span of 16 bases.

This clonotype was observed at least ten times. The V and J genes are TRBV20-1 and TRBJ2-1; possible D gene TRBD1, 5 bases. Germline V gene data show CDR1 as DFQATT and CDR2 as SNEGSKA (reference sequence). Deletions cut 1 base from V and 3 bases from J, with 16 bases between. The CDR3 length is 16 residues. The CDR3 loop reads CSARAARQGLYNEQFF. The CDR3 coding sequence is TGCAGTGCTAGAGCCGCGCGTCAGGGTCTCTACAATGAGCAGTTCTTC.

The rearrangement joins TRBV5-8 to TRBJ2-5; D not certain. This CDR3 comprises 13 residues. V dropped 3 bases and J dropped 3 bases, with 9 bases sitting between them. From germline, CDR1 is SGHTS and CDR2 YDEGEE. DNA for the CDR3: TGTGCCAGCAGCTCATTCGATGAAGAGACCCAGTACTTC. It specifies CASSSFDEETQYF.

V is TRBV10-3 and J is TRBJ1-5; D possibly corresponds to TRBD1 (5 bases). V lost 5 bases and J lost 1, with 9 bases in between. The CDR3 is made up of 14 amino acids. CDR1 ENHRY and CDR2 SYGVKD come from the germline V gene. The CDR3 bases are TGTGCCATCAGTAGAGACAGCAGCAATCAGCCCCAGCATTTT. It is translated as CAISRDSSNQPQHF.

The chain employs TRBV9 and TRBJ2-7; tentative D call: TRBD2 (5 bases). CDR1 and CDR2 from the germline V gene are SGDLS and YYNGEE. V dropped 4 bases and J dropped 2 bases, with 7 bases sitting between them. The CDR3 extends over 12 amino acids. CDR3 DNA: TGTGCCAGCAGCAACGGGGCCTACGAGCAGTACTTC. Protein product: CASSNGAYEQYF.

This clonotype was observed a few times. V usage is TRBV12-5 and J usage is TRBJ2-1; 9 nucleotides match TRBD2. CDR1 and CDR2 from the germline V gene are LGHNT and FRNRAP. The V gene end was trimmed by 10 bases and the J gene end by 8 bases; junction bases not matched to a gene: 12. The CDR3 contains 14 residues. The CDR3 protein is CATSRGGGGYEQFF. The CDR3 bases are TGTGCTACCTCGCGCGGGGGGGGGGGCTATGAGCAGTTCTTC.

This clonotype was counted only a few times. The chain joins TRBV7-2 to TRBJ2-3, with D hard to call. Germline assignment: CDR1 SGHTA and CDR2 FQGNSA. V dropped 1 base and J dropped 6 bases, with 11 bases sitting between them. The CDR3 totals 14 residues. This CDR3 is CASSLEPTTDTQYF. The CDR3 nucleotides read TGTGCCAGCAGCTTAGAGCCCACTACGGATACGCAGTATTTT.

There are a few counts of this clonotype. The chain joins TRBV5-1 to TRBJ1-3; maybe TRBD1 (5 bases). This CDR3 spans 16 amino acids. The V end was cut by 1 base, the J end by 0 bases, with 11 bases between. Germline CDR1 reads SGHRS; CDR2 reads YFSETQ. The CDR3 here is CASSLLPGDSGNTIYF. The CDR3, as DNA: TGCGCCAGCAGCTTGTTGCCGGGGGACTCTGGAAACACCATATATTTT.

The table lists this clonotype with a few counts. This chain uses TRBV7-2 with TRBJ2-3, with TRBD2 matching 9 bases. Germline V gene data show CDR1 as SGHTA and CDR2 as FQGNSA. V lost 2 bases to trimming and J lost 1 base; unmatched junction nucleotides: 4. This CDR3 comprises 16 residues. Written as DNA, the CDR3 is TGTGCCAGCAGCTTAAGGCGGGGGGGGGGCACAGATACGCAGTATTTT. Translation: CASSLRRGGGTDTQYF.

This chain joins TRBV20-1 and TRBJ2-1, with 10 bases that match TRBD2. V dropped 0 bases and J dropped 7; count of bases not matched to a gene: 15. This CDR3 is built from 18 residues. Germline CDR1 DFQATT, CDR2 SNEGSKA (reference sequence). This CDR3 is CSARDVVVLAGGLNEQFF. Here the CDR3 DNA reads TGCAGTGCTAGAGATGTGGTCGTCTTAGCGGGGGGTTTAAATGAGCAGTTCTTC.

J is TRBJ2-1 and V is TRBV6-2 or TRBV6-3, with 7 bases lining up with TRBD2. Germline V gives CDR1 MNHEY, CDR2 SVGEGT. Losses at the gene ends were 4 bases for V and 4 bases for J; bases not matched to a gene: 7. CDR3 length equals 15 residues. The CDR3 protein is CASSSAGVLYNEQFF. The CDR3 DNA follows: TGTGCCAGCAGTTCCGCGGGGGTCCTATACAATGAGCAGTTCTTC.

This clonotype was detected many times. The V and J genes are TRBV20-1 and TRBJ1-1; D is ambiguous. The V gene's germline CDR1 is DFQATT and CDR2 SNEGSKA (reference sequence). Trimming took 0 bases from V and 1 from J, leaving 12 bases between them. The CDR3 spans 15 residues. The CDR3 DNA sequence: TGCAGTGCTAGAGATAGGCAGGCAAGGAACACTGAAGCTTTCTTT. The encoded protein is CSARDRQARNTEAFF.

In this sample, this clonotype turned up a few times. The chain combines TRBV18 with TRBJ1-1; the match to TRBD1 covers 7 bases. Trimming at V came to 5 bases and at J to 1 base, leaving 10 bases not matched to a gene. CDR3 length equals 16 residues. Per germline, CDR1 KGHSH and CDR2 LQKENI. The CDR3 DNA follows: TGTGCCAGCTCAGTGCTCGGGACAGCCCAGAACACTGAAGCTTTCTTT. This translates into CASSVLGTAQNTEAFF.

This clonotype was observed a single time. The CDR3 region is CASTQIGGRGYF. CDR3 nucleotides: TGTGCCAGCACCCAAATCGGGGGGAGAGGGTATTTT. The V gene is TRBV6-2 or TRBV6-3, the J gene TRBJ2-3; 7 bases align to TRBD2. The CDR3 runs 12 residues. The germline gives CDR1 MNHEY, CDR2 SVGEGT. The trim removed 7 bases at V and 14 bases at J, leaving 12 bases unmatched.

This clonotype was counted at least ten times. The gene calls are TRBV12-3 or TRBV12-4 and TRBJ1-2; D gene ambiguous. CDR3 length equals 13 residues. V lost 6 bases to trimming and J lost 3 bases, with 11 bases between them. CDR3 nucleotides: TGTGCCAGCAGCCCCGATCTGTACTATGGCTACACCTTC. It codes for CASSPDLYYGYTF.

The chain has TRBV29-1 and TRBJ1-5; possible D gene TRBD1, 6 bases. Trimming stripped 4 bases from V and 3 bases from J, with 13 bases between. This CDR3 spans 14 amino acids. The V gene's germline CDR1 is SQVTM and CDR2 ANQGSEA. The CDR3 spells CSVAQGRTNQPQHF. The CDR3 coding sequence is TGCAGCGTTGCTCAGGGGAGGACCAATCAGCCCCAGCATTTT.

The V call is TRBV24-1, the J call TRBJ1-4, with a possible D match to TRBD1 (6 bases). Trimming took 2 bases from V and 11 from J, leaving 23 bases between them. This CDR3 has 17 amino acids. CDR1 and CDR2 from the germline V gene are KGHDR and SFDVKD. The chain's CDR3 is CATSDSLGRGPARKLFF. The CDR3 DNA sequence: TGTGCCACCAGTGATTCTCTGGGCAGGGGCCCGGCGCGGAAACTGTTTTTT.

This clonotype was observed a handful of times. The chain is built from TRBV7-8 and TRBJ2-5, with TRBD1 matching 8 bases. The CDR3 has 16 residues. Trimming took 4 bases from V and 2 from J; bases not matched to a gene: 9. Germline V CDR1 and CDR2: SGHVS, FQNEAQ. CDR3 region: CASSSMDRAPQETQYF. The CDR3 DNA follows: TGTGCCAGCAGCTCGATGGACAGGGCCCCACAAGAGACCCAGTACTTC. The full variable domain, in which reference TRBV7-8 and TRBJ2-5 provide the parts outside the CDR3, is GAGVSQSPRYKVAKRGQDVALRCDPISGHVSLFWYQQALGQGPEFLTYFQNEAQLDKSGLPSDRFFAERPEGSVSTLKIQRTQQEDSAVYLCASSSMDRAPQETQYFGPGTRLLVL.